This T cell receptor (beta chain) comes out of a study of control samples from healthy donors and cancer patients. V lost 6 bases and J 2 bases, leaving 18 bases between the germline ends. The CDR3 spans 16 residues. Germline lookup yields CDR1 SGHDT and CDR2 YYEEEE. Libraries were prepared by immunoSEQ multiplex PCR; TCRdb keeps only in-frame clonotypes and omits some of them. The data hold some 79,000 clones, with 90% to 95% observed a single time. This sequence originates from a woman between 40 and 55 years old with lung cancer. Material for sequencing was PBMCs. The rearrangement uses TRBV5-6 and TRBJ1-3; D remains ambiguous. Here the CDR3 DNA reads TGTGCCAGCAACAACCTCGTCGGGTTAGCTGGAAACACCATATATTTT. As protein: CASNNLVGLAGNTIYF.